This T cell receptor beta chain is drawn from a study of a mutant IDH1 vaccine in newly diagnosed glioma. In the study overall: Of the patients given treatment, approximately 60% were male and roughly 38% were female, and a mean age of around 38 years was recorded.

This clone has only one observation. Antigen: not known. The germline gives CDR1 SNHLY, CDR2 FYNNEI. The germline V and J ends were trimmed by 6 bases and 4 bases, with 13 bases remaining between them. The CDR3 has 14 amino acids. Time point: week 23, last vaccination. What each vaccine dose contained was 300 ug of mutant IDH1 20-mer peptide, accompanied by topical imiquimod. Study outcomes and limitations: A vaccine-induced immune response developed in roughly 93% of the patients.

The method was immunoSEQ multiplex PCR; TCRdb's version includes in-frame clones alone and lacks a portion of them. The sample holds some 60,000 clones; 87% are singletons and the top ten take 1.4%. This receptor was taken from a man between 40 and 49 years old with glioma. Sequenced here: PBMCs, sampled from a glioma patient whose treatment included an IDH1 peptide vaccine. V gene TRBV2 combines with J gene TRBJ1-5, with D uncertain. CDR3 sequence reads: CASRPRAANQPQHF. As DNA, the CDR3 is TGTGCCAGCAGGCCCCGAGCGGCAAATCAGCCCCAGCATTTT.